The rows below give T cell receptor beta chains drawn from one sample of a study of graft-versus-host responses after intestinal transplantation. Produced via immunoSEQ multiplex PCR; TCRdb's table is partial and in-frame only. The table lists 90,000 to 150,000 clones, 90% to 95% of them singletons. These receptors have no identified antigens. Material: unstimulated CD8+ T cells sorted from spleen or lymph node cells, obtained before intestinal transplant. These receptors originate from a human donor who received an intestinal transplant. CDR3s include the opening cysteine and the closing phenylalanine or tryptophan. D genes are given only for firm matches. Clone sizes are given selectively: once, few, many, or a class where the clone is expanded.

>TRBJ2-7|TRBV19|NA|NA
CASSETGKGTYEQYF
TGTGCCAGTAGTGAAACAGGGAAGGGGACCTACGAGCAGTACTTC
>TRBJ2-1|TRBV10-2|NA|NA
CASSVNNEQFF
TGCGCCAGCAGTGTGAACAATGAGCAGTTCTTC
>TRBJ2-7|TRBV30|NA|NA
CAWSQNYEQYF
TGTGCCTGGAGTCAGAACTACGAGCAGTACTTC
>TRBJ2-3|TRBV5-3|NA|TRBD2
CARSLYRLADTDTQYF
TGTGCCAGAAGCCTCTATCGACTAGCGGACACAGATACGCAGTATTTT
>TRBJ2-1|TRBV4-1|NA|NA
CASSENQVNNEQFF
TGCGCCAGCAGCGAGAATCAGGTGAACAATGAGCAGTTCTTC
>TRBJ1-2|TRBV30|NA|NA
CAWVGIGQPFGQAKLNYGYTF
TGTGCCTGGGTTGGGATCGGACAGCCTTTTGGCCAAGCCAAACTTAACTATGGCTACACCTTC
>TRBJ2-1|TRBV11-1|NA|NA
CASSLVPNNEQFF
TGTGCCAGCAGCTTAGTGCCGAACAATGAGCAGTTCTTC
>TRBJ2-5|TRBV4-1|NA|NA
CASSQEGGLQETQYF
TGCGCCAGCAGCCAAGAAGGGGGACTCCAAGAGACCCAGTACTTC
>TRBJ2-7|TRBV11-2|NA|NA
CASSLVSASSSYEQYF
TGTGCCAGCAGCTTAGTATCGGCTAGCTCCTCGTACGAGCAGTACTTC
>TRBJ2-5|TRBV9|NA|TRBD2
CASSVRTSGMETQYF
TGTGCCAGCAGCGTCAGGACTAGCGGGATGGAGACCCAGTACTTC
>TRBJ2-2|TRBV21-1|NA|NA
CASSSLSGPGPLHGELFF
TGTGCCAGCAGCTCACTTTCGGGCCCCGGGCCGCTTCACGGGGAGCTGTTTTTT
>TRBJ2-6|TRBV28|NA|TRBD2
CASTLRNSGRGSGANVLTF
TGTGCCAGCACCTTGAGGAATAGCGGGAGGGGGTCCGGGGCCAACGTCCTGACTTTC
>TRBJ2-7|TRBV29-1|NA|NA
CSVRGWGPLYEQYF
TGCAGCGTTCGCGGGTGGGGGCCGCTCTACGAGCAGTACTTC
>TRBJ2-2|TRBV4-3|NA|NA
CASSQTTGWPGELFF
TGCGCCAGCAGCCAAACAACAGGTTGGCCCGGGGAGCTGTTTTTT
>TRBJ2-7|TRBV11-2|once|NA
CASSLPHRDNPLAEQYF
TGTGCCAGCAGCTTACCCCACCGGGACAACCCCCTCGCCGAGCAGTACTTC
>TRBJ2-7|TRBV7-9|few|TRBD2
CASSSSGGTYEQYF
TGTGCCAGCAGTTCTAGCGGGGGTACCTACGAGCAGTACTTC
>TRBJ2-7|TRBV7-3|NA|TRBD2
CASSVAGGQNYEQYF
TGTGCCAGCAGCGTAGCGGGAGGGCAGAACTACGAGCAGTACTTC
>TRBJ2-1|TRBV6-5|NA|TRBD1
CASSLRDSEFHEQFF
TGTGCCAGCAGTCTCCGGGACAGTGAGTTCCATGAGCAGTTCTTC
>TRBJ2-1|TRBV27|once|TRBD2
CASTASGVINEQFF
TGTGCCAGCACGGCTAGCGGGGTTATCAATGAGCAGTTCTTC
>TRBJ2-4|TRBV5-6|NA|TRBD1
CASSLETGENIQYF
TGTGCCAGCAGCTTGGAAACAGGGGAAAACATTCAGTACTTC
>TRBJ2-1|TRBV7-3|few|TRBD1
CASSPTGNYNEQFF
TGTGCCAGCAGCCCGACAGGGAACTACAATGAGCAGTTCTTC
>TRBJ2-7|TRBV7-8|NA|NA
CASSLEGAYEQYF
TGTGCCAGCAGCTTGGAGGGGGCTTACGAGCAGTACTTC
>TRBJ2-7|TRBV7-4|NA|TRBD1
CASSSWMTGNHYEQYF
TGTGCCAGCAGCTCATGGATGACAGGGAATCACTACGAGCAGTACTTC
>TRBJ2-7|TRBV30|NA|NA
CAWSDPYEQYF
TGTGCCTGGAGCGACCCCTACGAGCAGTACTTC
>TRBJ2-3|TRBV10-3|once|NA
CAISEPSHGGSTDTQYF
TGTGCCATCAGTGAGCCGTCTCACGGCGGCAGCACAGATACGCAGTATTTT
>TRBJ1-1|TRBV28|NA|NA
CASSPSNTEAFF
TGTGCCAGCAGCCCTTCTAACACTGAAGCTTTCTTT
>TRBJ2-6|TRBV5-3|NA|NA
CARSLGWGSGANVLTF
TGTGCCAGAAGCTTGGGCTGGGGGTCTGGGGCCAACGTCCTGACTTTC
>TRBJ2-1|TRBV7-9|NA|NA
CASSSRLGAENEQFF
TGTGCCAGCAGCTCTCGACTAGGAGCTGAAAATGAGCAGTTCTTC
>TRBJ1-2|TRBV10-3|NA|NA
CAISESSTGLNYGYTF
TGCGCCATCAGTGAGTCGAGTACGGGACTGAACTATGGCTACACCTTC
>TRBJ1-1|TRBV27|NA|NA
CASSNPARDNEAFF
TGTGCCAGCAGTAACCCGGCGCGGGACAACGAAGCTTTCTTT
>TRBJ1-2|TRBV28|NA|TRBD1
CASSWDRVSYGYTF
TGTGCCAGCAGTTGGGACAGGGTATCCTATGGCTACACCTTC
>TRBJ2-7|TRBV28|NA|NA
CASSLPPGGGGAYEQYF
TGTGCCAGCAGTTTACCTCCAGGGGGCGGGGGGGCCTACGAGCAGTACTTC
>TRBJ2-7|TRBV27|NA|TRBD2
CASSPGLAVGYEQYF
TGTGCCAGCAGCCCTGGACTAGCGGTAGGGTACGAGCAGTACTTC
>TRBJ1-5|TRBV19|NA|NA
CASTSLGNQPQHF
TGTGCCAGTACCTCACTTGGAAATCAGCCCCAGCATTTT
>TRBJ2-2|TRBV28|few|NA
CASSFHTSDSHYTGELFF
TGTGCCAGCAGTTTCCATACATCGGACAGCCACTACACCGGGGAGCTGTTTTTT
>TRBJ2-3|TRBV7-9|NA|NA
CASSLGPWGEGTDTQYF
TGTGCCAGCAGCTTGGGGCCTTGGGGAGAAGGCACAGATACGCAGTATTTT
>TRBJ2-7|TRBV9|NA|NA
CASSSDSYEQYF
TGTGCCAGCAGCTCCGATTCCTACGAGCAGTACTTC
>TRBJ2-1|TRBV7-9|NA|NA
CASSLVLREQFF
TGTGCCAGCAGCTTAGTCTTACGCGAGCAGTTCTTC
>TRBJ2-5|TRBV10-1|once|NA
CASSESRNRETQYF
TGCGCCAGCAGTGAGTCTAGGAATCGAGAGACCCAGTACTTC